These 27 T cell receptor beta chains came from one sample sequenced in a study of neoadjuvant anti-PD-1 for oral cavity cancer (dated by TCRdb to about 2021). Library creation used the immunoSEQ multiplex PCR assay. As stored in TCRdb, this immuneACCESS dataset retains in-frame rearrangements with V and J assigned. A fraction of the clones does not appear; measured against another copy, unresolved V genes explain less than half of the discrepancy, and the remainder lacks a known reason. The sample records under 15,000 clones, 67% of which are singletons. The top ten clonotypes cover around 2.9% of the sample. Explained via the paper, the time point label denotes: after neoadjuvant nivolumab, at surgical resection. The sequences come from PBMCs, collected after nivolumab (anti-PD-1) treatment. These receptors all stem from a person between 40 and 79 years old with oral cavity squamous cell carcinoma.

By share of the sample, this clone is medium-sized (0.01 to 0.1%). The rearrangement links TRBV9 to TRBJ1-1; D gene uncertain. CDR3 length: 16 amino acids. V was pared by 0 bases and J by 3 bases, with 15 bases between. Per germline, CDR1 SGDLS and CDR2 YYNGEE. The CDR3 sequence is CASSVGGGRGHTEAFF. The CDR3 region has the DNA TGTGCCAGCAGCGTAGGTGGAGGACGGGGTCACACTGAAGCTTTCTTT.

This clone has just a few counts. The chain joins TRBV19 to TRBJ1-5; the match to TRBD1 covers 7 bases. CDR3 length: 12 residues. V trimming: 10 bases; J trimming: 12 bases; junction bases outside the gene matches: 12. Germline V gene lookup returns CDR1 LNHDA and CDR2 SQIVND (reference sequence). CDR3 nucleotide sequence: TGTGCCACAATGACAGGGAAGGGGCTCCAGCATTTT. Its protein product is CATMTGKGLQHF.

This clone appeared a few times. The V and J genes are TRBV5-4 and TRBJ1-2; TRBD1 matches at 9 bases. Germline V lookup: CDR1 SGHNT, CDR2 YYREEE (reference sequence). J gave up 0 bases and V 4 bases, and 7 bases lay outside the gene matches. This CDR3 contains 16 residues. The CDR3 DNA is TGTGCCAGCAGCGCTCCGGGACAGGGAGCTAACTATGGCTACACCTTC. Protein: CASSAPGQGANYGYTF.

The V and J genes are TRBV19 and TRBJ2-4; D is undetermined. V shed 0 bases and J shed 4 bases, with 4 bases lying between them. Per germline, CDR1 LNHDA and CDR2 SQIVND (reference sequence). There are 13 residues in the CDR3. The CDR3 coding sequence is TGTGCCAGTAGTATAGAGGGGAAAAACATTCAGTACTTC. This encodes CASSIEGKNIQYF.

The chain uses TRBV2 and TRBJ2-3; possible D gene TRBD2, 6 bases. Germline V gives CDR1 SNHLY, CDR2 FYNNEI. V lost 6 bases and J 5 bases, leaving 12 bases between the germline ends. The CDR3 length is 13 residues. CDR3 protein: CASRDDSGDTQYF. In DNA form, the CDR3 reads TGTGCCAGCAGAGACGATAGCGGAGATACGCAGTATTTT.

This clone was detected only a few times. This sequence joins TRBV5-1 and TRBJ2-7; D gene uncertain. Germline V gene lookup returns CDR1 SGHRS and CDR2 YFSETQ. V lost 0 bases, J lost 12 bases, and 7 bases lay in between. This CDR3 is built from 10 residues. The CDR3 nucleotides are TGCGCCAGCAGCTTGGCCCGAACGTACTTC. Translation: CASSLARTYF.

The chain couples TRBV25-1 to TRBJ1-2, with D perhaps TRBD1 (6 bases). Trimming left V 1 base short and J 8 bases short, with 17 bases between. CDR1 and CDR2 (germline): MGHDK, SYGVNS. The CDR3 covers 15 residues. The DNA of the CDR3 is TGTGCCAGCAGTGAATTTGCAGGGGCGCCTCGGGGCTACACCTTC. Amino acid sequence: CASSEFAGAPRGYTF.

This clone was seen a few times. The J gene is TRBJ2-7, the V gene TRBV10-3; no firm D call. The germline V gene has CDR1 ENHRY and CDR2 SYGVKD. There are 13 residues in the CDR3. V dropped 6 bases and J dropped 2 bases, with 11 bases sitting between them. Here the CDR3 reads CAIRKTEAYEQYF. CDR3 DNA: TGTGCCATCAGGAAGACCGAGGCCTACGAGCAGTACTTC.

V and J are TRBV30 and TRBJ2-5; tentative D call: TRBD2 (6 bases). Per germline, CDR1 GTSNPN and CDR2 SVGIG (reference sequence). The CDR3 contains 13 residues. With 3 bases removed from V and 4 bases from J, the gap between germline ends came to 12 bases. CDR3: CAWRTTGGETQYF. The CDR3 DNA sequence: TGTGCCTGGAGGACCACCGGGGGAGAGACCCAGTACTTC.

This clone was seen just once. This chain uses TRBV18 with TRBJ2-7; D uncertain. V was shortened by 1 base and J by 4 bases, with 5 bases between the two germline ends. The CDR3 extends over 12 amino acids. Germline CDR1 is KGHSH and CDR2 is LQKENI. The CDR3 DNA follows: TGTGCCAGCTCACCACGGGTGTACGAGCAGTACTTC. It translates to CASSPRVYEQYF.

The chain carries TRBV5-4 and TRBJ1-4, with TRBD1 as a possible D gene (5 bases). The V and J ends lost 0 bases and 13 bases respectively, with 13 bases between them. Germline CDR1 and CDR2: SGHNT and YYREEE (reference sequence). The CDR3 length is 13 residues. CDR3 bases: TGTGCCAGCAGCTTGGAGCCCTGGGGGGGACTGTTTTTT. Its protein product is CASSLEPWGGLFF.

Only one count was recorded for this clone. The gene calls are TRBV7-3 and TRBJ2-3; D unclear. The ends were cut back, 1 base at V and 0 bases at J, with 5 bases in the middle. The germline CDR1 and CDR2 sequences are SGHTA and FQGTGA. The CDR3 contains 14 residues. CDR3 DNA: TGTGCCAGCAGCTTAATGGCCAGCACAGATACGCAGTATTTT. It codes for CASSLMASTDTQYF.

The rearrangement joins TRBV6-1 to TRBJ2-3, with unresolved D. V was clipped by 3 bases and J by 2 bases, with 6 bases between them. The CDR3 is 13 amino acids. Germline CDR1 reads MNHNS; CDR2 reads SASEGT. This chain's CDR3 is CASSDRFTDTQYF. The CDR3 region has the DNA TGTGCCAGCAGTGACAGGTTCACAGATACGCAGTATTTT.

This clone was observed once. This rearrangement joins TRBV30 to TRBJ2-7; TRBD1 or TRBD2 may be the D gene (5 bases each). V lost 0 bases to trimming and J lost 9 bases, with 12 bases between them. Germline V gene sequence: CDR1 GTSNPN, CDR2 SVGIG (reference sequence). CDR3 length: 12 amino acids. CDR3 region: CAWSVEGTRQYF. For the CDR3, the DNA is TGTGCCTGGAGTGTAGAAGGGACGAGGCAGTACTTC.

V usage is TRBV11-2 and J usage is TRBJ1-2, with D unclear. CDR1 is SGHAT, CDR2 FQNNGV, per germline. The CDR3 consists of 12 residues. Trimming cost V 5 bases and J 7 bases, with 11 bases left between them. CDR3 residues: CASSEGRSGYTF. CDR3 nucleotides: TGTGCCAGCAGCGAAGGACGGAGTGGCTACACCTTC.

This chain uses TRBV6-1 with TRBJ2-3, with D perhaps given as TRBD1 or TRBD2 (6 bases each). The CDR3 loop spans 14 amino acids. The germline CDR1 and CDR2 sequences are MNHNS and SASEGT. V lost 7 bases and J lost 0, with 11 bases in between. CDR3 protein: CASTGGPSTDTQYF. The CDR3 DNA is TGTGCCAGCACCGGGGGCCCTAGCACAGATACGCAGTATTTT.

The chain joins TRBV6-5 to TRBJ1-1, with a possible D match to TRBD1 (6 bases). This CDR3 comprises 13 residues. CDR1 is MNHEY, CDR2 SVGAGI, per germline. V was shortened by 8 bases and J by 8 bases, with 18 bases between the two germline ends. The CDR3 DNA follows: TGTGCCAGCCTTACTCCCGTGGGGGGCGAAGCTTTCTTT. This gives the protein CASLTPVGGEAFF.

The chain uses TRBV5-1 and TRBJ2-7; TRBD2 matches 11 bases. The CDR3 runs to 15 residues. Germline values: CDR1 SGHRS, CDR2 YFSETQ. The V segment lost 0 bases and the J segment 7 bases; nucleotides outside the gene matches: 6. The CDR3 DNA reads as TGCGCCAGCAGCTTGGATACTAGCGGGAGCGGGGAGCAGTACTTC. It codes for CASSLDTSGSGEQYF.

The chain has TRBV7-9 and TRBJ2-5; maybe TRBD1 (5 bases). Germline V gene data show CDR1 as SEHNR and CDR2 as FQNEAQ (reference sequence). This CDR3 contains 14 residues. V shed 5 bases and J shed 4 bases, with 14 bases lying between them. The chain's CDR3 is CASSRPQGRETQYF. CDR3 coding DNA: TGTGCCAGCAGCCGCCCCCAGGGAAGAGAGACCCAGTACTTC.

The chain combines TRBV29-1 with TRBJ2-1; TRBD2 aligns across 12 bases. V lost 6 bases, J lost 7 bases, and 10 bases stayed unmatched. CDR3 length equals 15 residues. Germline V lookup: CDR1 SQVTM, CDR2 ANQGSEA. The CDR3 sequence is CSVAETSGSTNEQFF. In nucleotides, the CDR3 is TGCAGCGTCGCTGAGACTAGCGGGAGCACAAATGAGCAGTTCTTC.

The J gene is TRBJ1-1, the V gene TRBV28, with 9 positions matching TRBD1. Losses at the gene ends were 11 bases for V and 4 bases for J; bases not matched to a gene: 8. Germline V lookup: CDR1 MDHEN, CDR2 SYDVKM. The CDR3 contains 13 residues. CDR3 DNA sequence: TGTGCCGGCCGAACAGGGGGCCGCACTGAAGCTTTCTTT. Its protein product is CAGRTGGRTEAFF.

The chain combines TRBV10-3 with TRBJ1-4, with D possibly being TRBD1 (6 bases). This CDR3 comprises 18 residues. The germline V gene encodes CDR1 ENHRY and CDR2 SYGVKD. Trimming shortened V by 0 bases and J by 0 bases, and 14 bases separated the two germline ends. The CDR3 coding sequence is TGTGCCATCAGTGAGTCCGGACAGAAGCTTGCAACTAATGAAAAACTGTTTTTT. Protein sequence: CAISESGQKLATNEKLFF.

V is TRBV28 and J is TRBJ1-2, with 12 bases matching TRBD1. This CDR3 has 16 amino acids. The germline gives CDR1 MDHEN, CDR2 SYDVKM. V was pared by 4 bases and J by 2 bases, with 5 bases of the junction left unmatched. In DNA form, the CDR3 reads TGTGCCAGCAGTTCGGGACAGGGGGCATCGAACTATGGCTACACCTTC. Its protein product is CASSSGQGASNYGYTF.

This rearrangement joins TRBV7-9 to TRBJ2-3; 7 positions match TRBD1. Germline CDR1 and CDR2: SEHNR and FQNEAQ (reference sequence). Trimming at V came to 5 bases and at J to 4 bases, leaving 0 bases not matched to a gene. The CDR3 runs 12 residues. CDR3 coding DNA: TGTGCCAGCAGCACAGGGGCAGATACGCAGTATTTT. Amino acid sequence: CASSTGADTQYF.

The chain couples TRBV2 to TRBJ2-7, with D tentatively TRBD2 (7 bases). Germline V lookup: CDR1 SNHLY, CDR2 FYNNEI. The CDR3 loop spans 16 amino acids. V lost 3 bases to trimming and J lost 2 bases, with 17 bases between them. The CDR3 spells CASSDPGGLATYEQYF. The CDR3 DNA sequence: TGTGCCAGCAGTGATCCCGGGGGGCTAGCGACCTACGAGCAGTACTTC. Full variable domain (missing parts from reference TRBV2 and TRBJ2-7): EPEVTQTPSHQVTQMGQEVILRCVPISNHLYFYWYRQILGQKVEFLVSFYNNEISEKSEIFDDQFSVERPDGSNFTLKIRSTKLEDSAMYFCASSDPGGLATYEQYFGPGTRLTVT.

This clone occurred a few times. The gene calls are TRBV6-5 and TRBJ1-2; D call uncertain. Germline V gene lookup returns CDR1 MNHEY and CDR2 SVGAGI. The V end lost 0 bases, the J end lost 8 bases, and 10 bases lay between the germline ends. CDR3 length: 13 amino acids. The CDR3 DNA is TGTGCCAGCAGTTACTCCCCCGAGAGGGGCTACACCTTC. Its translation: CASSYSPERGYTF.

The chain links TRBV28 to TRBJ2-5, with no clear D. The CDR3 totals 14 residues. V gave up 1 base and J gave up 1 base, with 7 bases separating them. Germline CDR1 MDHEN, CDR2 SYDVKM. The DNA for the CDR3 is TGTGCCAGCAGTTTATATGGGGTCCAAGAGACCCAGTACTTC. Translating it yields CASSLYGVQETQYF.